This T cell receptor (beta chain) was documented in a study of blood T cell repertoires in COVID-19. Study-wide background: Both acute and convalescent COVID-19 samples were obtained from the United States, Italy and Spain. PBMCs, B-cell-depleted T cells, or T cells provided the cDNA or gDNA that made up the material.

V was cut by 0 bases and J by 10 bases, with 14 bases left in between. Germline CDR1 and CDR2: SGHRS and YFSETQ. The CDR3 loop spans 14 amino acids. Study processing details: Scientists estimated how many nucleated cells there were by amplifying reference gene primers. TCRdb keeps only in-frame clones here, not all; method: immunoSEQ multiplex PCR. V and J calls and clone size are given by that table; D and trimming were obtained from the DNA. Here the sample spans roughly 150,000 clones, about 89% being singletons. Specimen: peripheral blood. This rearrangement joins TRBV5-1 to TRBJ2-4; D call uncertain. The sequence derives from a man in his sixties with acute or convalescent COVID-19. CDR3 bases: TGCGCCAGCAGCTTGGATAGCCAAAAACGGATTCAGTACTTC. This codes for CASSLDSQKRIQYF.